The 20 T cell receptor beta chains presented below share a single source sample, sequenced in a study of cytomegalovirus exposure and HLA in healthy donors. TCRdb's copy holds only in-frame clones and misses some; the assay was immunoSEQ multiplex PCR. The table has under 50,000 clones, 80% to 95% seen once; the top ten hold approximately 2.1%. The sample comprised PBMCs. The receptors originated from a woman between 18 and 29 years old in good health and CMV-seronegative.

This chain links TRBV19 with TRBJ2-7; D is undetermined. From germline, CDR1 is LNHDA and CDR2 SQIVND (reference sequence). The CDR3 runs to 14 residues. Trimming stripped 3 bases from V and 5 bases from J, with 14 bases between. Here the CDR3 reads CASSIRHGYNEQYF. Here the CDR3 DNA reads TGTGCCAGTAGTATTAGACATGGGTACAACGAGCAGTACTTC.

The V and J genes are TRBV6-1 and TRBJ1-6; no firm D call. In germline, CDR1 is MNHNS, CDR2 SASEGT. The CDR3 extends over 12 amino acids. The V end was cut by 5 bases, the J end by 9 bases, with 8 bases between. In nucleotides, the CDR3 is TGTGCCAGCAGTTATTACGGTTCACCCCTCCACTTT. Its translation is CASSYYGSPLHF.

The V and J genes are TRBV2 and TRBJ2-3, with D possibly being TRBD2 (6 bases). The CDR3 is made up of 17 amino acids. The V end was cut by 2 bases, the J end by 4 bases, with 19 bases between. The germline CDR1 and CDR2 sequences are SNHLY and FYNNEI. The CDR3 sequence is CASSELVRLEAADTQYF. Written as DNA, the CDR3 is TGTGCCAGCAGTGAATTGGTTAGACTAGAAGCGGCAGATACGCAGTATTTT. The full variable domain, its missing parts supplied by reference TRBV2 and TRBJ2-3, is EPEVTQTPSHQVTQMGQEVILRCVPISNHLYFYWYRQILGQKVEFLVSFYNNEISEKSEIFDDQFSVERPDGSNFTLKIRSTKLEDSAMYFCASSELVRLEAADTQYFGPGTRLTVL.

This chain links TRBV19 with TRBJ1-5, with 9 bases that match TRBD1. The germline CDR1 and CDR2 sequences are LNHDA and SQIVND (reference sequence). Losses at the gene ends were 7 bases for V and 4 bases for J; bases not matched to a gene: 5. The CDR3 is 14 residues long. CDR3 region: CASNDRGLNQPQHF. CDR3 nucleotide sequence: TGTGCCAGTAATGACAGGGGGTTAAATCAGCCCCAGCATTTT.

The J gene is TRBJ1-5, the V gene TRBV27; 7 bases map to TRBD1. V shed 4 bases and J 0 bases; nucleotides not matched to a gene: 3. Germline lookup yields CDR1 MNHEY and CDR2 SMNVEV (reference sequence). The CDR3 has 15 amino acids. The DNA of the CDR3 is TGTGCCAGCAGTTCGGGACAGCTTAGCAATCAGCCCCAGCATTTT. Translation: CASSSGQLSNQPQHF.

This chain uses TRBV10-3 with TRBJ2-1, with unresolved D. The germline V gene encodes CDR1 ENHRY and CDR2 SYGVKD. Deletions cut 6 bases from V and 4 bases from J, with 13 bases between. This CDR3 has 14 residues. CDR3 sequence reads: CAIRYSEVYNEQFF. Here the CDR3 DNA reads TGTGCCATCAGGTATTCAGAGGTTTACAATGAGCAGTTCTTC.

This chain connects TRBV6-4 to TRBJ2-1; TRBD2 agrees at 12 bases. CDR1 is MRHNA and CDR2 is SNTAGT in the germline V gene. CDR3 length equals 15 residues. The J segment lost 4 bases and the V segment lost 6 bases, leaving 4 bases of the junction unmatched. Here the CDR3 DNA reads TGTGCCAGCAGGTCTAGCGGGGGGGTATACAATGAGCAGTTCTTC. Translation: CASRSSGGVYNEQFF.

The CDR3 region has the DNA TGTGCCAGCCGCCTCGAACAGGGGAGTAGGGAGACCCAGTACTTC. This codes for CASRLEQGSRETQYF. V is TRBV2 and J is TRBJ2-5; TRBD1 matches 7 bases. The germline CDR1 and CDR2 sequences are SNHLY and FYNNEI. The CDR3 is 15 residues long. V lost 8 bases to trimming and J lost 5 bases; unmatched junction nucleotides: 14.

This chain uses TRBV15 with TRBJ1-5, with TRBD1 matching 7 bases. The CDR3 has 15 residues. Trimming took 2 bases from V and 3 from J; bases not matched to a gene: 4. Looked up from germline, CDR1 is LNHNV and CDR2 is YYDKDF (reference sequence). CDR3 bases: TGTGCCACCAGCAGACCGGGACAGATCAATCAGCCCCAGCATTTT. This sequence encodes CATSRPGQINQPQHF.

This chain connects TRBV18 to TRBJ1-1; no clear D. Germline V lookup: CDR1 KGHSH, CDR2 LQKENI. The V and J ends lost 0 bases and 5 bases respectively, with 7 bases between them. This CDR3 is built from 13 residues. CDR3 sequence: CASSPPGVTEAFF. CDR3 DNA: TGTGCCAGCTCACCACCGGGAGTTACTGAAGCTTTCTTT.

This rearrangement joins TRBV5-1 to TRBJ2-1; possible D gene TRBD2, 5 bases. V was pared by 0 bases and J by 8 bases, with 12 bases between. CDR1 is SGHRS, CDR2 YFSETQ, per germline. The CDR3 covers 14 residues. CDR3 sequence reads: CASSLDRGSDEQFF. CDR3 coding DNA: TGCGCCAGCAGCTTGGACCGAGGGTCAGATGAGCAGTTCTTC.

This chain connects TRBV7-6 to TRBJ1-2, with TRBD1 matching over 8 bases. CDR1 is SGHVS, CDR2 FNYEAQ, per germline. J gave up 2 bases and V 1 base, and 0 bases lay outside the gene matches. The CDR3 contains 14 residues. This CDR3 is CASSLGQGNYGYTF. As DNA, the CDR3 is TGTGCCAGCAGCTTAGGACAGGGGAACTATGGCTACACCTTC.

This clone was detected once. The DNA of the CDR3 is TGTGCCATCAGTACAGCAAATCAGCCCCAGCATTTT. Protein sequence: CAISTANQPQHF. The V and J genes are TRBV10-3 and TRBJ1-5, with D unclear. CDR3 length: 12 residues. Deletions cut 5 bases from V and 4 bases from J, with 6 bases between. Looked up from germline, CDR1 is ENHRY and CDR2 is SYGVKD.

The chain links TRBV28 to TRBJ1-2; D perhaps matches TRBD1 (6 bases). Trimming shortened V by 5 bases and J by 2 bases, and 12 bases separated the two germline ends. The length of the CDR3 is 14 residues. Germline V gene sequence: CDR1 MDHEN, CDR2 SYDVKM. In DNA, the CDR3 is TGTGCCAGCAGTACCCATACAGGGAACTATGGCTACACCTTC. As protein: CASSTHTGNYGYTF.

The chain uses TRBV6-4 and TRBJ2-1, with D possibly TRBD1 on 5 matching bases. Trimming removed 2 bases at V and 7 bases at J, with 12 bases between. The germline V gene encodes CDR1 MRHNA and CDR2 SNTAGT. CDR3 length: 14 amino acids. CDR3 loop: CASSDGRGLNEQFF. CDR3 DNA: TGTGCCAGCAGTGACGGTAGGGGTCTGAATGAGCAGTTCTTC.

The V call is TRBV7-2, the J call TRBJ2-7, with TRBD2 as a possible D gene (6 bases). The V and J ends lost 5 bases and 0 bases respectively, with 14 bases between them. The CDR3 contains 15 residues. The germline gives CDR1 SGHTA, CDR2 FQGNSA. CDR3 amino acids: CASSPISGTSYEQYF. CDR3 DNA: TGTGCCAGCAGCCCCATTAGCGGAACCTCCTACGAGCAGTACTTC.

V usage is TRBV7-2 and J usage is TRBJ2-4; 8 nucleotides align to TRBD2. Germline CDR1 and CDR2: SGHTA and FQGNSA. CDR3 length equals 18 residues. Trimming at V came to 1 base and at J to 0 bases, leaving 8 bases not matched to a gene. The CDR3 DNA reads TGTGCCAGCAGCTTAGACGGTGCGGGGGGCGTAGCCAAAAACATTCAGTACTTC. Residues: CASSLDGAGGVAKNIQYF.

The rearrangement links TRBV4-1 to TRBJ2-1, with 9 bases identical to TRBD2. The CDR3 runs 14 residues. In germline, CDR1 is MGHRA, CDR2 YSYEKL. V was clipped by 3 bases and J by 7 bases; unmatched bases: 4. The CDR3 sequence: CASSQSAGGNEQFF. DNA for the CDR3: TGCGCCAGCAGCCAGTCAGCGGGAGGAAATGAGCAGTTCTTC.

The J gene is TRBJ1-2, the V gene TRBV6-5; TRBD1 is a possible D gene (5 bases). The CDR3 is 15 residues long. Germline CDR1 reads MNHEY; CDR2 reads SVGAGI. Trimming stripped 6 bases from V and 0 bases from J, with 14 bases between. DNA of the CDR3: TGTGCCAGCAGGCGTCAGCGGGGCTCTAACTATGGCTACACCTTC. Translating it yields CASRRQRGSNYGYTF.

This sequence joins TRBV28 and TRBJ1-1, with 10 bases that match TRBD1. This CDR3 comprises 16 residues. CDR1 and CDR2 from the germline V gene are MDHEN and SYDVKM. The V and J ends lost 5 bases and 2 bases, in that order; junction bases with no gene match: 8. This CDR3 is CASSPPGQGLNTEAFF. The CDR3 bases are TGTGCCAGCAGTCCCCCGGGACAGGGGCTAAACACTGAAGCTTTCTTT.